This T cell receptor beta chain was captured in a study of CXCR3-negative and CXCR3-positive naive CD8 T cells. Study background: The total count of TRB reads reached around 130 million, and each library contributed about 1.5 +/- 0.3 million. General study points: In both naive subsets diversity was comparably high, whereas memory CD8+ cells showed much lower diversity. The study found more hydrophobic TRB CDR3s in CXCR3-positive naive cells than in CXCR3-negative naive cells.

A word on this clonotype: The antigen is unknown.

All TRB cDNA libraries came from 5' RACE performed with UMI labels. TCRdb reprocessed the 5' RACE reads and stores each CDR3 protein as one record, lacking DNA. The specimen's table records 110,000 or so distinct CDR3 sequences. Under 350,000 cells per CD8+ T cell subset were flow-sorted in triplicate. Specimen: naive CXCR3+ CD8+ T cells from blood. Stated subset: CD45RO-CCR7+CD27+CD95- naive CD8+ T cells expressing CXCR3 (TNR3+). The receptor was derived from a human donor in good health. Some clones in this sample may be carry-over from other donors' samples.

The CDR3 loop reads CASRDKTERLASTDTQYF. J is TRBJ2-3 and V is TRBV2; TCRdb indicates TRBD2, and absent DNA this call remains unverified. The CDR3 sequence is 18 residues long. The germline CDR1 and CDR2 sequences are SNHLY and FYNNEI.